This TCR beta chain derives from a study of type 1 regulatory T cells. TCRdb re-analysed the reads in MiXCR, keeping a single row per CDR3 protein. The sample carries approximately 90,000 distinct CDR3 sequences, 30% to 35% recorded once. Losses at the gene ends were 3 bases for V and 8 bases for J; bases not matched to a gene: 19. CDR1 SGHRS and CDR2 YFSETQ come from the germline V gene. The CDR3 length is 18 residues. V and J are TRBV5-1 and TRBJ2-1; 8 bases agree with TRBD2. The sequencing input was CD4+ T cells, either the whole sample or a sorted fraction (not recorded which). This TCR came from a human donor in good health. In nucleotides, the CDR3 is TGCGCCAGCAGCTCTGGAGATGGCGGGAGGCCACGGGTGGATGAGCAGTTCTTC. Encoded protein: CASSSGDGGRPRVDEQFF.